These 3 T cell receptor beta chains share one sample of origin, sequenced in a study of blood T cells in healthy people across ages. A sample-barcoded 5' primer and a J-beta primer mix were used in a second PCR of roughly 6 to 11 cycles. TCRdb analysed the 5' RACE reads with MiXCR anew, one entry per CDR3 protein. The table records some 930,000 distinct CDR3 sequences, 25% to 30% of them present only once. The data were also submitted as part of a second study, on T cells of mothers and their children.

Sequencing used blood. The source is a woman aged 40 to 49 in good health.

This clonotype has a handful of counts. The chain links TRBV9 to TRBJ2-3, with 7 bases that match TRBD1. The junction had 5 bases not matched to a gene; V was cut back by 3 bases and J by 1 base. The germline V gene encodes CDR1 SGDLS and CDR2 YYNGEE. This CDR3 contains 15 residues. The CDR3 loop reads CASSGGQSGTDTQYF. In DNA form, the CDR3 reads TGTGCCAGCAGCGGGGGACAGTCCGGCACAGATACGCAGTATTTT.

The rearrangement joins TRBV6-5 to TRBJ1-2; D is perhaps TRBD1 (6 bases). The CDR3 is 16 amino acids. The ends were cut back, 1 base at V and 2 bases at J, with 14 bases in the middle. Germline CDR1 reads MNHEY; CDR2 reads SVGAGI. CDR3 region: CASSYFDGGLNYGYTF. For the CDR3, the DNA is TGTGCCAGCAGTTACTTTGACGGGGGCCTGAACTATGGCTACACCTTC.

The chain employs TRBV6-2 or TRBV6-3 and TRBJ1-2; 9 nucleotides match TRBD1. Germline loops: CDR1 MNHEY, CDR2 SVGEGT. V lost 5 bases and J lost 2; bases outside the gene matches: 15. The CDR3 length is 18 residues. DNA of the CDR3: TGTGCCAGCAGTGATACAGGGACAGGGTTGTTCCAAAACTATGGCTACACCTTC. Its translation is CASSDTGTGLFQNYGYTF.